The rows below give T cell receptor beta chains drawn from one sample of a study of shared clonotypes between healthy human individuals. Only in-frame clones appear in the TCRdb table, and some are missing; sequencing was by immunoSEQ multiplex PCR. This sample has 2 million to 2.5 million clones; around 90% occur once, and the top ten carry 0.3% to 0.4%. Specimen: naive CD4+ T cells from PBMCs. The receptors come from a man aged 18-30 years in good health. Some clones in this sample may be carry-over from other donors' samples. CDR3s include the opening cysteine and the closing phenylalanine or tryptophan.

v_call: TRBV29-1
j_call: TRBJ2-1
cdr3_aa: CSVELAGTEQFF

v_call: TRBV5-4
j_call: TRBJ1-1
cdr3_aa: CASSLDTLGAEAFF

v_call: TRBV10-1
j_call: TRBJ2-7
cdr3_aa: CASSTGQNSYEQYF

v_call: TRBV19
j_call: TRBJ2-3
cdr3_aa: CASSMSPSGRSDTQYF

v_call: TRBV9
j_call: TRBJ2-6
cdr3_aa: CASSGGGPAGANVLTF

v_call: TRBV7-2
j_call: TRBJ2-3
cdr3_aa: CASSLIPRTGASSTDTQYF

v_call: TRBV2
j_call: TRBJ1-5
cdr3_aa: CASSVLASEGPQHF

v_call: TRBV30
j_call: TRBJ1-1
cdr3_aa: CAWRHAWDRLREAFF

v_call: TRBV5-8
j_call: TRBJ2-1
cdr3_aa: CASSLRGGTWNEQFF

v_call: TRBV10-3
j_call: TRBJ2-7
cdr3_aa: CAISRTGDEQYF

v_call: TRBV5-8
j_call: TRBJ1-1
cdr3_aa: CASSSRPGGTEAFF

v_call: TRBV20-1
j_call: TRBJ2-1
cdr3_aa: CSAREGNEQFF

v_call: TRBV30
j_call: TRBJ2-3
cdr3_aa: CAWSYGGSTDTQYF

v_call: TRBV28
j_call: TRBJ1-3
cdr3_aa: CASSLGFYSGNTIYF

v_call: TRBV29-1
j_call: TRBJ1-1
cdr3_aa: CSAGAGGTEAFF

v_call: TRBV20-1
j_call: TRBJ1-2
cdr3_aa: CSARPPGGYTF

v_call: TRBV28
j_call: TRBJ1-1
cdr3_aa: CASSLRTGGTEAFF

v_call: TRBV5-1
j_call: TRBJ2-2
cdr3_aa: CASSPQGTGELFF